The entry below describes one T cell receptor beta chain. The antigen remains undetermined. This CDR3 comprises 15 residues. In germline, CDR1 is SNHLY, CDR2 FYNNEI. V was clipped by 6 bases and J by 0 bases, with 12 bases between them. The sample is drawn from a study of CD8+ T cells in alopecia areata. Study observations and caveats: Affected lesional scalp, above all in alopecia totalis/universalis, was more clonal than normal scalp.

Following extraction, RNA underwent reverse transcription to cDNA, which served as the sequencing template. Here immunoSEQ multiplex PCR was the method, and the copy in TCRdb shows in-frame clones only, minus some. This table has about 180,000 clones, roughly 60% appearing once. This specimen consisted of CD4+ T cells sorted from blood, obtained at week 0. The rearrangement uses TRBV2 and TRBJ2-1; D is uncertain. This receptor was taken from a human donor with alopecia areata. CDR3 residues: CASRSRRLSYNEQFF. CDR3 DNA sequence: TGTGCCAGCAGATCAAGGAGACTCTCCTACAATGAGCAGTTCTTC.